Below, one TCR beta chain is given with its context. At one boundary the junction diverges from the germline segment, which might be a read error. As the template, RNA transcripts were used to amplify TCR beta CDR3 regions. After a first-round RT-PCR with HTBI primers, a second-round multiplex PCR was run. TCRdb re-called the multiplex PCR reads with MiXCR, one entry per CDR3 protein. The table shows 900,000 to 1,200,000 distinct CDR3 sequences, with less than 45% occurring only once. Researchers turned away patients with other autoimmune diseases, uncontrolled infections, pregnancy or lactation. Clinicians diagnosed using symptoms, serum thyroxine, TRAb, thyroid ultrasound and orbital computed tomography. The CDR3 runs 15 residues. Looked up from germline, CDR1 is SEHNR and CDR2 is FQNEAQ (reference sequence). The data derive from a study of Graves' ophthalmopathy and Graves' hyperthyroidism.

The origin of this receptor is an adult man with Graves' hyperthyroidism. The rearrangement uses TRBV7-9 and TRBJ1-1, with 12 bases fitting TRBD1. Material for sequencing was peripheral blood or thyroid tissue (not recorded which). The CDR3 nucleotides read TGCGCCAGCGGACTTAAGGGACAGGGGGCCGCTGAAGCTTTCTTT. It yields the protein CASGLKGQGAAEAFF.